This entry features one T cell receptor beta chain sequence. Two negative PCRs, clearance, or symptom resolution had been documented for recovered Cohort 3 donors. Here immunoSEQ multiplex PCR was the method, and the copy in TCRdb shows in-frame clones only, minus some. Seen here are about 250,000 clones, 70% to 90% observed once, and the top ten hold roughly 4%. This sample is drawn from a study of blood T cell repertoires in COVID-19. For the study at large: Collection of acute and convalescent COVID-19 samples took place in the United States, Italy and Spain. T cells, B-cell-depleted T cells, or PBMCs supplied cDNA or gDNA.

CDR1 is MDHEN and CDR2 is SYDVKM in the germline V gene. The germline V and J ends were trimmed by 4 bases and 3 bases, with 18 bases remaining between them. The CDR3 extends over 16 amino acids. The specimen sequenced was PBMCs or T cells enriched from blood (not recorded which). The J gene is TRBJ2-5, the V gene TRBV28; D uncertain. The sequence derives from a woman in her 30s who had recovered from COVID-19. CDR3 in DNA: TGTGCCAGCAGTTCATCGACAACAAGTGTCGAAGAGACCCAGTACTTC. This sequence encodes CASSSSTTSVEETQYF. Based on the CDR3 plus reference TRBV28 and TRBJ2-5, the full variable domain is DVKVTQSSRYLVKRTGEKVFLECVQDMDHENMFWYRQDPGLGLRLIYFSYDVKMKEKGDIPEGYSVSREKKERFSLILESASTNQTSMYLCASSSSTTSVEETQYFGPGTRLLVL.